The rows below give T cell receptor beta chains drawn from one sample of a study of monozygotic twins with inflammatory bowel disease. No DNA is given; TCRdb re-called the 5' RACE reads and lists each CDR3 protein once. Its listing shows about 380,000 distinct CDR3 sequences. The sample comprised blood. The receptors come from a human donor with ulcerative colitis or Crohn's disease, or a healthy co-twin of an affected twin (not recorded which). CDR3s include the opening cysteine and the closing phenylalanine or tryptophan.

J	V	CDR3
TRBJ1-6	TRBV20-1	CSGRAGAYNSPLHF
TRBJ2-1	TRBV4-3	CASSTSLGGALSYNEQFF
TRBJ2-7	TRBV7-9	CASSVSGGGTSDEQYF
TRBJ2-7	TRBV7-2	CASSLATSYEQYF
TRBJ2-5	TRBV6-2/TRBV6-3	CASSYVASGDQETQYF
TRBJ1-6	TRBV5-5	CASSLVVANSPLHF
TRBJ2-3	TRBV7-3	CASSLSLNSNTQYF
TRBJ2-7	TRBV4-1	CASSQGMYSYEQYF
TRBJ2-5	TRBV15	CATSSREGMYQETQYF
TRBJ1-3	TRBV7-9	CASSLGQGIGNTIYF
TRBJ2-2	TRBV20-1	CSAREGERVETGELFF
TRBJ1-2	TRBV11-1	CASSARTGPTLSNYGYTF
TRBJ2-7	TRBV4-3	CASSQEWIPYEQYF
TRBJ1-4	TRBV7-3	CASSLTGTGAEKLFF
TRBJ2-1	TRBV7-6	CASSVPSPGGTYNEQFF
TRBJ1-6	TRBV20-1	CSATRDSFYNSPLHF
TRBJ2-1	TRBV20-1	CSARRRPSTDNEQFF
TRBJ1-5	TRBV4-3	CASSRDAVRVRSNQPQHF
TRBJ1-2	TRBV4-3	CASSQDDTPSNYGYTF
TRBJ2-5	TRBV6-4	CARTGQGQETQYF
TRBJ2-3	TRBV6-5	CASGGATDTQYF
TRBJ2-1	TRBV7-7	CASSLTSFNEQFF
TRBJ2-7	TRBV4-1	CASSQETRSYEQYF
TRBJ2-3	TRBV4-2	CASSPSGGQGFTDTQYF
TRBJ2-1	TRBV7-2	CAGSSAGSGYNEQFF
TRBJ1-1	TRBV27	CASRTGGATEAFF
TRBJ1-6	TRBV6-1	CASSEGGTYNSPLHF
TRBJ1-1	TRBV30	CAWSVPPGIPIEAFF
TRBJ2-4	TRBV20-1	CSARDGTAKNIQYF
TRBJ2-7	TRBV7-2	CASSTAQGINEQYF
TRBJ1-5	TRBV28	CASSSPDTRNQPQHF
TRBJ2-5	TRBV28	CASRANRGGGETQYF
TRBJ1-5	TRBV18	CASSPGARGHLGNQPQHF
TRBJ2-6	TRBV4-1	CASSVRQLSGANVLTF
TRBJ1-2	TRBV12-3/TRBV12-4	CASNPQGSYGYTF
TRBJ2-7	TRBV5-4	CASSLIAGGLNYEQYF
TRBJ2-1	TRBV4-1	CASSPTGNSYNEQFF
TRBJ2-6	TRBV6-2/TRBV6-3	CASSYGSGANVLTF
TRBJ2-3	TRBV15	CATSRPSTDTQYF
TRBJ2-7	TRBV7-9	CASSLWQGPLSYEQYF
TRBJ2-5	TRBV6-6	CASSQPDRGETQYF
TRBJ2-2	TRBV7-8	CASSLRDGANTGELFF
TRBJ2-3	TRBV5-1	CASSPGQGRDTQYF
TRBJ2-3	TRBV5-1	CASSFGLIRASTDTQYF
TRBJ1-2	TRBV30	CAWSVEGRGSFRYTF
TRBJ2-1	TRBV5-1	CASSSTGPIQSEQFF
TRBJ1-4	TRBV30	CAWSQGTATNEKLFF
TRBJ2-1	TRBV5-1	CASRPDRGSFHNEQFF
TRBJ2-1	TRBV10-3	CAISPGPGSHNEQFF
TRBJ1-1	TRBV5-1	CASSSAGQVYTEAFF
TRBJ1-1	TRBV7-2	CASSLGTGGLNTEAFF
TRBJ2-5	TRBV7-2	CASSTTSGALQF
TRBJ2-7	TRBV15	CATSQGGRYEQYF
TRBJ1-4	TRBV6-1	CASSEGVANEKLFF
TRBJ1-2	TRBV6-5	CASSYSTAGVGGYTF
TRBJ1-1	TRBV6-2/TRBV6-3	CASSYSMGPNTEAFF
TRBJ2-3	TRBV11-2	CASSFRLAGPPATDTQYF
TRBJ2-2	TRBV14	CASSQDATGELFF
TRBJ2-3	TRBV13	CASSLVVFSTDTQYF